This T cell receptor beta chain originates from a study of T cell repertoires in cytomegalovirus infection. Study details: CMV epitopes that were recently identified and HLA-C-restricted were used alongside well-studied HLA-B-restricted ones. Both a matching HLA type and CMV infection were indicated by public TCR beta signatures.

TCRdb redid the calling of the reads with MiXCR, one entry per CDR3 protein. The sample consists of about 830,000 distinct CDR3 sequences, 30% to 35% of them appearing once. The table lists this clonotype with a few counts. Its matching antigen is unknown. Whole-study findings and limits: Dominating the ex vivo response were HLA-C-restricted CMV-specific TCR beta clonotypes. CMV carriers with the relevant HLA were identified by cumulative public TCR beta family frequency.

This receptor was obtained from a human donor in good health (CMV status not recorded). Some clones in this sample may be carry-over from other donors' samples. Sequenced material: cultured CD8+ T cells from PBMCs, taken from culture after CMV antigen stimulation.

The CDR3 DNA reads as TGTGCCAGCAGCCAAGCAAGACACATGAACACTGAAGCTTTCTTT. Its translation is CASSQARHMNTEAFF. The rearrangement uses TRBV4-2 and TRBJ1-1; no firm D call. Germline-derived CDR1 and CDR2 are LGHNA and YNFKEQ. Deletions cut 1 base from V and 0 bases from J, with 9 bases between. There are 15 residues in the CDR3.